One and the same sample provided the 17 T cell receptor beta chains below, sequenced in a study of T-cell reconstitution after alpha-beta-depleted transplantation in children. Unique molecular identifiers featured in how the TCRbeta library was prepared. Each CDR3 protein is one row after TCRdb ran MiXCR on the PCR reads. Of some 340,000 distinct CDR3 sequences listed, 10% are singletons. The sample here was PBMCs from the stem cell graft donor, taken from the stem cell graft. The origin of the receptors is a human donor who donated a stem cell graft to a child with acute lymphoblastic leukemia.

This sequence joins TRBV11-3 and TRBJ2-3; D is perhaps TRBD1 or TRBD2 (6 bases each). Trimming took off 4 bases at V and 2 bases at J, with 10 bases between the two ends. CDR1 SGHNT and CDR2 YENEEA come from the germline V gene. CDR3 length: 14 residues. CDR3 DNA sequence: TGTGCCAGCAGCTCCCCGGGGGCCACAGATACGCAGTATTTT. This gives the protein CASSSPGATDTQYF.

This clonotype was seen many times. This chain uses TRBV29-1 with TRBJ2-7, with D tentatively TRBD2 (5 bases). The CDR3 is 14 amino acids. V gave up 4 bases and J gave up 0 bases, with 13 bases separating them. Germline assignment: CDR1 SQVTM and CDR2 ANQGSEA. In nucleotides, the CDR3 is TGCAGCGTTGCTCCGGGGTGGAGCTCCTACGAGCAGTACTTC. This translates into CSVAPGWSSYEQYF.

The chain carries TRBV15 and TRBJ1-5, with unresolved D. Germline loops: CDR1 LNHNV, CDR2 YYDKDF (reference sequence). V lost 0 bases and J 9 bases, leaving 12 bases between the germline ends. This CDR3 contains 14 residues. The CDR3 DNA follows: TGTGCCACCAGCAGAGATGCAGGTTGGTTGCCCCAGCATTTT. Protein product: CATSRDAGWLPQHF.

The chain joins TRBV12-3 or TRBV12-4 to TRBJ2-1; 8 nucleotides agree with TRBD1. After removal of 7 bases from V and 8 bases from J, the junction contained 7 bases not matched to a gene. CDR3 length equals 13 residues. The CDR3, as DNA: TGTGCCAGCACCTTACAGGGGGTGGATGAGCAGTTCTTC. Translated: CASTLQGVDEQFF.

In nucleotides, the CDR3 is TGTGCCACCAGCAGCGCTTCAGCAGGCGAGCAGTACTTC. Protein product: CATSSASAGEQYF. This chain links TRBV15 with TRBJ2-7; D gene ambiguous. Germline CDR1 LNHNV, CDR2 YYDKDF (reference sequence). Trimming left V 3 bases short and J 6 bases short, with 12 bases between. The CDR3 runs to 13 residues.

This clonotype was picked up many times. The chain is built from TRBV7-9 and TRBJ2-1; D gene ambiguous. The CDR3 has 13 residues. From germline, CDR1 is SEHNR and CDR2 FQNEAQ (reference sequence). Trimming took off 0 bases at V and 7 bases at J, with 7 bases between the two ends. The CDR3 DNA sequence: TGTGCCAGCAGCTTAGCTCGCGCTAATGAGCAGTTCTTC. This translates into CASSLARANEQFF.

This clonotype was seen ten or more times. The V and J genes are TRBV7-3 and TRBJ1-1; D possibly corresponds to TRBD1 (5 bases). The V gene's germline CDR1 is SGHTA and CDR2 FQGTGA. The CDR3 sequence is 13 residues long. V was shortened by 2 bases and J by 4 bases, with 8 bases between the two germline ends. The DNA for the CDR3 is TGTGCCAGCAGCTTATGGGACTCCACTGAAGCTTTCTTT. Translated: CASSLWDSTEAFF.

This clonotype has more than one count but fewer than ten. The chain links TRBV14 to TRBJ2-1; D unclear. The CDR3 has 12 residues. CDR1 and CDR2 (germline): SGHDN, FVKESK. Trimming took 1 base from V and 6 from J, leaving 4 bases between them. The CDR3 nucleotides are TGTGCCAGCAGCCAAGTTCCCAATGAGCAGTTCTTC. Translation: CASSQVPNEQFF.

This clonotype was observed a few times. The chain couples TRBV28 to TRBJ2-7; 12 nucleotides line up with TRBD1. Germline V gene lookup returns CDR1 MDHEN and CDR2 SYDVKM. CDR3 length: 14 amino acids. Trimming took 7 bases from V and 3 from J; bases not matched to a gene: 4. The CDR3 DNA is TGTGCCAGCACCGGGACAGGGGGCCACTACGAGCAGTACTTC. Its protein is CASTGTGGHYEQYF.

This clonotype was counted between two and nine times. The chain employs TRBV11-2 and TRBJ2-1; D unresolved. Germline V gene lookup returns CDR1 SGHAT and CDR2 FQNNGV. The CDR3 consists of 16 residues. V dropped 0 bases and J dropped 0 bases, with 9 bases sitting between them. CDR3 sequence reads: CASSLEVGISYNEQFF. CDR3 sequence (DNA): TGTGCCAGCAGCTTAGAGGTGGGGATCTCCTACAATGAGCAGTTCTTC.

There are a few counts of this clonotype. The genes are TRBV5-1 and TRBJ2-3; D gene ambiguous. V lost 0 bases to trimming and J lost 2 bases, with 10 bases between them. Germline CDR1 SGHRS, CDR2 YFSETQ. CDR3 size: 15 residues. The CDR3 protein is CASSLAALDTDTQYF. In DNA form, the CDR3 reads TGCGCCAGCAGCTTGGCAGCCCTGGACACAGATACGCAGTATTTT.

This clonotype has only a few counts. The chain has TRBV20-1 and TRBJ2-2; D perhaps matches TRBD2 (6 bases). This CDR3 comprises 18 residues. Per the germline V gene, CDR1 is DFQATT and CDR2 is SNEGSKA (reference sequence). V was cut by 6 bases and J by 6 bases, with 29 bases left in between. DNA for the CDR3: TGCAGTGCAACAAAATTCTCCCGGTCACTAGCTGAAGCCGGGGAGCTGTTTTTT. Translated, it gives CSATKFSRSLAEAGELFF.

This clonotype was seen a handful of times. The V call is TRBV29-1, the J call TRBJ2-1; 8 bases match TRBD2. V gave up 7 bases and J gave up 8 bases; unmatched junction bases: 10. This CDR3 region has 13 residues. CDR1 and CDR2 from the germline V gene are SQVTM and ANQGSEA. The CDR3 loop is CSAASGSGDEQFF. The CDR3 region has the DNA TGCAGCGCCGCTAGCGGGTCCGGTGATGAGCAGTTCTTC.

This chain links TRBV9 with TRBJ1-6; 7 bases are a match to TRBD1. The germline V gene has CDR1 SGDLS and CDR2 YYNGEE. Losses at the gene ends were 4 bases for V and 6 bases for J; bases not matched to a gene: 4. This CDR3 comprises 14 residues. The CDR3 DNA reads as TGTGCCAGCAGCTTTGACAGGGCTAATTCACCCCTCCACTTT. Translating it yields CASSFDRANSPLHF.

The CDR3 region has the DNA TGTGCCAGCACCAAACAGGGGAATCATGCCGAGCAGTACTTC. Protein product: CASTKQGNHAEQYF. The V gene is TRBV6-1, the J gene TRBJ2-7, with 7 bases identical to TRBD1. The germline gives CDR1 MNHNS, CDR2 SASEGT. This CDR3 comprises 14 residues. The junction had 12 bases not matched to a gene; V was cut back by 7 bases and J by 6 bases.

In this sample, this clonotype turned up a few times. The chain's CDR3 is CASSLIGLAYNEQFF. The CDR3 DNA reads TGCGCCAGCAGCTTGATTGGACTAGCCTACAATGAGCAGTTCTTC. The J gene is TRBJ2-1, the V gene TRBV5-1, with 7 bases matching TRBD2. CDR1 is SGHRS and CDR2 is YFSETQ in the germline V gene. V dropped 1 base and J dropped 2; count of bases not matched to a gene: 3. The CDR3 is 15 residues long. Together with reference TRBV5-1 and TRBJ2-1, the CDR3 gives the full variable domain: KAGVTQTPRYLIKTRGQQVTLSCSPISGHRSVSWYQQTPGQGLQFLFEYFSETQRNKGNFPGRFSGRQFSNSRSEMNVSTLELGDSALYLCASSLIGLAYNEQFFGPGTRLTVL.

This clonotype appeared a few times. This sequence joins TRBV5-5 and TRBJ2-7; D may be TRBD1 (6 bases). Germline V CDR1 and CDR2: SGHKS, YYEKEE (reference sequence). Trimming pared 3 bases from V and 0 bases from J, leaving 13 bases between. This CDR3 has 15 amino acids. CDR3 in amino acids: CASSWDPGASYEQYF. CDR3 nucleotides: TGTGCCAGCAGCTGGGATCCAGGGGCCTCCTACGAGCAGTACTTC.